These 22 T cell receptor beta chains were all obtained from the same sample, sequenced in a study of blood T cell repertoires in COVID-19. The protocol was immunoSEQ multiplex PCR, while the TCRdb copy is restricted to in-frame clones and leaves out a portion. The sample contains approximately 240,000 clones, approximately 83% of which appear only once. The sequenced sample consisted of peripheral blood. The receptor source for this set is a woman in her 30s who had recovered from COVID-19.

The sample holds many counts of this clone. The gene calls are TRBV10-3 and TRBJ2-1, with TRBD2 identical over 11 bases. Germline CDR1 reads ENHRY; CDR2 reads SYGVKD. V was clipped by 6 bases and J by 8 bases; unmatched bases: 9. There are 15 residues in the CDR3. CDR3 protein: CAIRSSGGAYHEQFF. CDR3 nucleotides: TGTGCCATCAGAAGTAGCGGGGGGGCATATCATGAGCAGTTCTTC.

This rearrangement joins TRBV3-1 (or the pseudogene TRBV3-2) to TRBJ2-3; perhaps TRBD2 as D (6 bases). CDR3 length: 13 amino acids. The germline CDR1 and CDR2 sequences are LGHDT and YNNKEL (reference sequence). Trimming removed 2 bases from V and 7 bases from J, with 10 bases in between. The CDR3 spells CASSQPEGHTQYF. CDR3 DNA sequence: TGTGCCAGCAGCCAACCGGAGGGCCATACGCAGTATTTT.

The rearrangement uses TRBV27 and TRBJ2-1; TRBD2 matches 7 bases. The CDR3 totals 17 residues. J lost 0 bases, V lost 4 bases, and 9 bases had no gene match. CDR1 is MNHEY and CDR2 is SMNVEV in the germline V gene (reference sequence). Here the CDR3 reads CASSSTTSTSSYNEQFF. DNA of the CDR3: TGTGCCAGCAGTTCCACGACTAGCACGAGCTCCTACAATGAGCAGTTCTTC.

V is TRBV7-2 and J is TRBJ1-1; a weak D match, TRBD1 (5 bases). CDR1 is SGHTA, CDR2 FQGNSA, per germline. The CDR3 totals 15 residues. V was trimmed by 5 bases and J by 6 bases, leaving 19 bases between them. The CDR3 reads CASSVGTGGGAEAFF. Written as DNA, the CDR3 is TGTGCCAGCAGCGTAGGGACCGGAGGCGGGGCTGAAGCTTTCTTT.

As DNA, the CDR3 is TGTGCCAGCAGCTCCCCGGGACAGGGAGAAGGCATTCAGTACTTC. Its protein is CASSSPGQGEGIQYF. The chain couples TRBV5-4 to TRBJ2-4; 9 nucleotides line up with TRBD1. The V and J ends lost 3 bases and 9 bases, in that order; junction bases with no gene match: 10. This CDR3 comprises 15 residues. The germline CDR1 and CDR2 sequences are SGHNT and YYREEE (reference sequence). Based on the CDR3 plus reference TRBV5-4 and TRBJ2-4, the full variable domain is ETGVTQSPTHLIKTRGQQVTLRCSSQSGHNTVSWYQQALGQGPQFIFQYYREEENGRGNFPPRFSGLQFPNYSSELNVNALELDDSALYLCASSSPGQGEGIQYFGAGTRLSVL.

J is TRBJ2-1 and V is TRBV4-3; D may be TRBD1 (6 bases). The germline V gene encodes CDR1 LGHNA and CDR2 YSLEER. CDR3 length: 15 amino acids. Trimming took off 1 base at V and 3 bases at J, with 10 bases between the two ends. This CDR3 reads CASSQGTDHYNEQFF. The CDR3 region has the DNA TGCGCCAGCAGCCAAGGGACAGATCACTACAATGAGCAGTTCTTC.

The chain couples TRBV21-1 to TRBJ2-7; TRBD1 was called by the table and not checked on the DNA. TRBV21-1 is shown as a pseudogene. The CDR3 length is 15 residues. The CDR3 region is CASSIRQGFSYEQYF. The CDR3 nucleotides are TGTGCCAGCAGCATAAGACAGGGCTTCTCCTACGAGCAGTACTTC.

The CDR3 protein is CASSFTGGMETQYF. The DNA for the CDR3 is TGTGCCAGCAGCTTTACGGGGGGTATGGAGACCCAGTACTTC. The chain uses TRBV5-6 and TRBJ2-5, with 7 bases that match TRBD2. Trimming took 2 bases from V and 5 from J; bases not matched to a gene: 6. This CDR3 region has 14 residues. Germline CDR1 is SGHDT and CDR2 is YYEEEE.

The chain uses TRBV7-9 and TRBJ2-7, with 11 bases that match TRBD2. The CDR3 runs to 14 residues. V was clipped by 5 bases and J by 4 bases; unmatched bases: 4. Germline-derived CDR1 and CDR2 are SEHNR and FQNEAQ (reference sequence). CDR3 amino acids: CASSLSGGAYEQYF. The DNA of the CDR3 is TGTGCCAGCAGCCTTAGCGGGGGGGCGTACGAGCAGTACTTC.

This chain uses TRBV7-2 with TRBJ2-3; TRBD2 matches 9 bases. The CDR3 extends over 17 amino acids. Unmatched junction bases numbered 9, after V lost 1 base and J lost 4 bases. The germline gives CDR1 SGHTA, CDR2 FQGNSA. CDR3 loop: CASSLDGRGGSSDTQYF. Written as DNA, the CDR3 is TGTGCCAGCAGCTTAGATGGGCGGGGGGGCAGTTCAGATACGCAGTATTTT.

V usage is TRBV30 and J usage is TRBJ2-2; tentative D call: TRBD1 (6 bases). The ends were cut back, 4 bases at V and 6 bases at J, with 15 bases in the middle. This CDR3 contains 14 residues. CDR1 GTSNPN and CDR2 SVGIG come from the germline V gene (reference sequence). The CDR3 DNA is TGTGCCTGGAAAGCCACAGGGCATCCCGGGGAGCTGTTTTTT. Residues: CAWKATGHPGELFF.

The rearrangement uses TRBV14 and TRBJ2-2; D may be TRBD2 (5 bases). Germline V CDR1 and CDR2: SGHDN, FVKESK. This CDR3 is built from 18 residues. V lost 6 bases and J 5 bases, leaving 25 bases between the germline ends. CDR3 sequence reads: CASSHRDLQQSGTGELFF. The CDR3 DNA is TGTGCCAGCAGTCATCGAGATTTACAACAAAGCGGTACCGGGGAGCTGTTTTTT.

The chain recombines TRBV29-1 with TRBJ2-1; 11 bases fit TRBD1. Germline CDR1 is SQVTM and CDR2 is ANQGSEA. V dropped 8 bases and J dropped 5; count of bases not matched to a gene: 14. The CDR3 is 16 amino acids. The CDR3 loop is CSFKRPGQGVHNEQFF. CDR3 in DNA: TGCAGCTTCAAACGACCGGGACAGGGGGTCCACAATGAGCAGTTCTTC.

The J gene is TRBJ1-1, the V gene TRBV10-3, with 11 bases matching TRBD1. This CDR3 is built from 15 residues. Germline V gene data show CDR1 as ENHRY and CDR2 as SYGVKD. The V gene end was trimmed by 5 bases and the J gene end by 0 bases; junction bases not matched to a gene: 2. The CDR3 protein is CAISWTGGMNTEAFF. In DNA form, the CDR3 reads TGTGCCATCAGTTGGACAGGGGGCATGAACACTGAAGCTTTCTTT.

The chain employs TRBV11-2 and TRBJ2-3; TRBD1 might be the D (6 bases). The germline gives CDR1 SGHAT, CDR2 FQNNGV. The V gene lost 5 bases and the J gene lost 2 bases, with 11 bases spanning the gap. The CDR3 totals 14 residues. CDR3 bases: TGTGCCAGCAGCATCAGGGGCGTCACAGATACGCAGTATTTT. Translating it yields CASSIRGVTDTQYF.

This clone occurred a few times. This chain links TRBV11-2 with TRBJ2-7; 10 bases line up with TRBD1. The germline gives CDR1 SGHAT, CDR2 FQNNGV. CDR3 length equals 14 residues. V trimming: 1 base; J trimming: 6 bases; junction bases outside the gene matches: 3. The CDR3 loop is CASSLAGTGAEQYF. The CDR3 coding sequence is TGTGCCAGCAGCTTAGCTGGGACAGGGGCCGAGCAGTACTTC.

V gene TRBV19 combines with J gene TRBJ2-7, with 9 nucleotides matching TRBD1. Germline CDR1 LNHDA, CDR2 SQIVND (reference sequence). The CDR3 is made up of 16 amino acids. Unmatched junction bases numbered 11, after V lost 6 bases and J lost 2 bases. CDR3 DNA sequence: TGTGCCAGTAGCTCGACCGGGACAGGGAATCCCTACGAGCAGTACTTC. Residues: CASSSTGTGNPYEQYF. Full variable domain (missing parts from reference TRBV19 and TRBJ2-7): DGGITQSPKYLFRKEGQNVTLSCEQNLNHDAMYWYRQDPGQGLRLIYYSQIVNDFQKGDIAEGYSVSREKKESFPLTVTSAQKNPTAFYLCASSSTGTGNPYEQYFGPGTRLTVT.

The chain recombines TRBV18 with TRBJ1-1, with a tentative D call TRBD1 (5 bases). V lost 3 bases and J lost 5, with 16 bases in between. There are 15 residues in the CDR3. Germline-derived CDR1 and CDR2 are KGHSH and LQKENI. This CDR3 reads CASSPQLGGRTEAFF. CDR3 DNA: TGTGCCAGCTCACCCCAGTTGGGGGGTAGGACTGAAGCTTTCTTT.

This chain uses TRBV5-8 with TRBJ1-1; 10 positions match TRBD1. The CDR3 contains 15 residues. Germline V CDR1 and CDR2: SGHTS, YDEGEE. After removal of 4 bases from V and 1 base from J, the junction contained 4 bases not matched to a gene. CDR3: CASSPRDRGNTEAFF. The CDR3 nucleotides are TGTGCCAGCAGCCCGAGGGACAGGGGGAACACTGAAGCTTTCTTT.

CDR3 in DNA: TGTGCCAGCAGACGAACAGGGGGCGCATCCTATGGCTACACCTTC. Its translation is CASRRTGGASYGYTF. This chain links TRBV27 with TRBJ1-2; 9 bases are shared with TRBD1. V lost 6 bases and J lost 4; bases outside the gene matches: 9. CDR1 is MNHEY and CDR2 is SMNVEV in the germline V gene (reference sequence). This CDR3 has 15 residues.

Only a few counts were recorded for this clone. The chain joins TRBV6-2 or TRBV6-3 to TRBJ2-7, with a weak D call TRBD1 (5 bases). This CDR3 has 15 residues. V was trimmed by 2 bases and J by 3 bases, leaving 14 bases between them. Germline lookup yields CDR1 MNHEY and CDR2 SVGEGT. CDR3 loop: CASSYRVDTGYEQYF. CDR3 DNA sequence: TGTGCCAGCAGTTACAGGGTGGACACAGGCTACGAGCAGTACTTC.

The chain joins TRBV6-5 to TRBJ1-1; tentative D call: TRBD1 (5 bases). Germline values: CDR1 MNHEY, CDR2 SVGAGI. V dropped 8 bases and J dropped 4 bases, with 14 bases sitting between them. The CDR3 is 13 residues long. Written as DNA, the CDR3 is TGTGCCAGCCGGATCAGGGTATCCACTGAAGCTTTCTTT. It codes for CASRIRVSTEAFF.